This T cell receptor (beta chain) was sequenced for a study of T cell changes during pregnancy in multiple sclerosis. Assay: immunoSEQ multiplex PCR; the TCRdb copy retains only in-frame clones and omits some. The sample has tens of thousands of clones; roughly 92% are singletons. This receptor was identified in a female donor with multiple sclerosis, enrolled in a pregnancy study. The specimen comprised peripheral blood, sampled in the second trimester of pregnancy.

CDR3 in DNA: TGTGCCAGCAGTACACTAGCGGGAGGTTCATACGAGCAGTACTTC. Residues: CASSTLAGGSYEQYF. The rearrangement links TRBV6-5 to TRBJ2-7, with 12 bases matching TRBD2. CDR3 length: 15 amino acids. The germline V gene has CDR1 MNHEY and CDR2 SVGAGI. The V gene end was trimmed by 5 bases and the J gene end by 4 bases; junction bases not matched to a gene: 6.